This T cell receptor (beta chain) emerged from a study of T cells in Graves' hyperthyroidism and ophthalmopathy. Whole-study findings and limits: For ophthalmopathy, model prediction preceded onset by a median about 6 months.

As regards this clonotype: The antigen is unknown. This may be a read error, as it is one base from a much larger clone.

Regions amplified from RNA transcripts were the TCR beta CDR3 regions. HTBI primers drove first-round RT-PCR of the TCR CDR3. TCRdb re-derived calls from the multiplex PCR reads in MiXCR, one entry per CDR3 protein. The table has 450,000 to 600,000 distinct CDR3 sequences, around 20% seen once. Trimming shortened V by 5 bases and J by 8 bases, and 18 bases separated the two germline ends. This CDR3 contains 14 residues. Germline V gene data show CDR1 as SGHTA and CDR2 as FQGTGA. The TCR was taken from a man in his forties with Graves' ophthalmopathy. The V call is TRBV7-3, the J call TRBJ1-1; D uncertain. Input material: blood. The DNA for the CDR3 is TGTGCCAGCAGCAGAGAGGACCAACGGAGGGAAGCTTTCTTT. It specifies CASSREDQRREAFF.